The 2 T cell receptor beta chains below were found in one sample sequenced in a study of T cells in narcolepsy. The protocol was immunoSEQ multiplex PCR, while the TCRdb copy is restricted to in-frame clones and leaves out a portion. The data hold some 16,000 clones, with 72% observed a single time. The sequenced sample was CD45RA- memory CD8+ T cells from PBMCs. The receptors derive from a human donor with narcolepsy.

The chain links TRBV10-3 to TRBJ2-5; maybe TRBD1 (5 bases). TRBJ2-7 explains the end of the DNA better; the J call may be wrong. Per the germline V gene, CDR1 is ENHRY and CDR2 is SYGVKD. This CDR3 contains 13 residues. CDR3 nucleotides: TGTGCCATCAGTCAGGGTCCCTCCTACGAGCAGTACTTC. Its protein is CAISQGPSYEQYF.

V is TRBV5-6 and J is TRBJ1-4; D ambiguous. Deletions cut 0 bases from V and 4 bases from J, with 7 bases between. Germline loops: CDR1 SGHDT, CDR2 YYEEEE. The CDR3 has 14 amino acids. The CDR3 loop is CASSLGGINEKLFF. The CDR3 bases are TGTGCCAGCAGCTTGGGGGGAATTAATGAAAAACTGTTTTTT.